This T cell receptor beta chain comes out of a study of beta chain features in type 1 diabetes. The study, taken as a whole, reports: The VDJ junctions of type 1 diabetes patients carried fewer insertions and more deletions.

What was sequenced were expressed TCRB transcripts, since all of the isolated RNA had been reverse transcribed. The protocol was immunoSEQ multiplex PCR, while the TCRdb copy is restricted to in-frame clones and leaves out a portion. The sample lists around 430,000 clones, approximately 28% occurring once. Each donor gave one heparinised blood draw averaging around 120 mL. The purity of all sorted populations exceeded 95%. A note on this clone: Its target is not known.

Between the trimmed V and J ends, which lost 5 bases and 2 bases, there was a span of 13 bases. The CDR3 is 15 amino acids. Germline assignment: CDR1 SEHNR and CDR2 FQNEAQ (reference sequence). The origin of this receptor is a man in his late teens or twenties in good health. The chain uses TRBV7-9 and TRBJ2-1, with D possibly being TRBD2 (6 bases). Sample: naive CD4+ T cells from blood. The CDR3 DNA sequence: TGTGCCAGCAGCCTCCAATCGGGAGCCTACAATGAGCAGTTCTTC. Encoded protein: CASSLQSGAYNEQFF.